These T cell receptor beta chains were read from a single sample in a study of T cells in Graves' hyperthyroidism and ophthalmopathy. Each CDR3 protein gets one entry after TCRdb re-called the multiplex PCR reads with MiXCR. Among approximately 600,000 distinct CDR3 sequences listed, less than 25% were seen once. The sample consisted of blood. The source of these receptors is a man aged 25-40 years with Graves' ophthalmopathy. Both conserved end residues are part of each CDR3. The D gene is left open where the match is weak. Clone size is stated in some rows and not others, as once, few, many or a class when expanded.

cdr3_length: 15; clone_size: NA; j_call: TRBJ1-5; d_call: NA; v_call: TRBV15; cdr3_nt: TGTGCCACCAAAAGGGGGGCGGAGAGCAATCAGCCCCAGCATTTT; cdr3_aa: CATKRGAESNQPQHF
cdr3_length: 17; clone_size: NA; j_call: TRBJ1-1; d_call: TRBD1; v_call: TRBV6-1; cdr3_nt: TGTGCCAGCAGCAAGGGACAGGGGGCCTCACTATTAAATGAAGCTTTCTTT; cdr3_aa: CASSKGQGASLLNEAFF
cdr3_length: 15; clone_size: many; j_call: TRBJ2-1; d_call: TRBD2; v_call: TRBV11-2; cdr3_nt: TGTGCCAGCAGCTCCTCTAGCGGGAAATACAATGAGCAGTTCTTC; cdr3_aa: CASSSSSGKYNEQFF
cdr3_length: 16; clone_size: NA; j_call: TRBJ2-2; d_call: TRBD1; v_call: TRBV12-3/TRBV12-4; cdr3_nt: TGTGCCAGCAGTTCCCGGGACAGGGTGGCCACCGGGGAGCTGTTTTTT; cdr3_aa: CASSSRDRVATGELFF
cdr3_length: 17; clone_size: NA; j_call: TRBJ2-1; d_call: TRBD2; v_call: TRBV12-3/TRBV12-4; cdr3_nt: TGTGCCAGCAGTCTTGGGACTGGCGGGAGTCAAAACAATGAGCAGTTCTTC; cdr3_aa: CASSLGTGGSQNNEQFF
cdr3_length: 18; clone_size: many; j_call: TRBJ2-5; d_call: TRBD2; v_call: TRBV28; cdr3_nt: TGTGCCAGCAGTTTTATGTCGGGACTAGCGGGAATACGGGAGACCCAGTACTTC; cdr3_aa: CASSFMSGLAGIRETQYF
cdr3_length: 14; clone_size: NA; j_call: TRBJ2-7; d_call: NA; v_call: TRBV14; cdr3_nt: TGTGCCAGCAGCCAATTCAGCGGCCCCTACGAGCAGTACTTC; cdr3_aa: CASSQFSGPYEQYF
cdr3_length: 14; clone_size: NA; j_call: TRBJ2-1; d_call: NA; v_call: TRBV27; cdr3_nt: TGTGCCAGCAGTTCCCAAACAGGGAACAATGAGCAGTTCTTC; cdr3_aa: CASSSQTGNNEQFF
cdr3_length: 17; clone_size: many; j_call: TRBJ2-1; d_call: NA; v_call: TRBV28; cdr3_nt: TGTGCCAGCAGTATACCGGACTCGCGAAGCTCCTACAATGAGCAGTTCTTC; cdr3_aa: CASSIPDSRSSYNEQFF
cdr3_length: 15; clone_size: few; j_call: TRBJ1-3; d_call: NA; v_call: TRBV29-1; cdr3_nt: TGCAGCGTTGGCACCCGGGGGGCCTCTGGAAACACCATATATTTT; cdr3_aa: CSVGTRGASGNTIYF
cdr3_length: 14; clone_size: NA; j_call: TRBJ2-1; d_call: TRBD1; v_call: TRBV20-1; cdr3_nt: TGCAGTGCAGAGACAGGGGTCTCCTACAATGAGCAGTTCTTC; cdr3_aa: CSAETGVSYNEQFF
cdr3_length: 16; clone_size: many; j_call: TRBJ1-5; d_call: TRBD1; v_call: TRBV20-1; cdr3_nt: TGCAGTGCTAGAAACAGGGGATCGAGTTACAATCAGCCCCAGCATTTT; cdr3_aa: CSARNRGSSYNQPQHF
cdr3_length: 16; clone_size: NA; j_call: TRBJ2-7; d_call: NA; v_call: TRBV10-3; cdr3_nt: TGTGCCATCAGTGAGGGTAAGGGACATTTATCCTACGAGCAGTACTTC; cdr3_aa: CAISEGKGHLSYEQYF
cdr3_length: 11; clone_size: many; j_call: TRBJ1-1; d_call: NA; v_call: TRBV30; cdr3_nt: TGTGCCTGGAAGTTGAACACTGAAGCTTTCTTT; cdr3_aa: CAWKLNTEAFF
cdr3_length: 14; clone_size: NA; j_call: TRBJ2-5; d_call: TRBD1; v_call: TRBV4-3; cdr3_nt: TGCGCCAGCAGCCGAGACAGGGTATACGAGACCCAGTACTTC; cdr3_aa: CASSRDRVYETQYF
cdr3_length: 15; clone_size: NA; j_call: TRBJ2-2; d_call: TRBD1; v_call: TRBV28; cdr3_nt: TGTGCCAGCAGTTTTGGTACAGGGGGCTCCGGGGAGCTGTTTTTT; cdr3_aa: CASSFGTGGSGELFF
cdr3_length: 19; clone_size: few; j_call: TRBJ2-6; d_call: TRBD2; v_call: TRBV5-1; cdr3_nt: TGCGCCAGCAGCTTGTGGACCCAGCGGGACCCCTCTGGGGCCAACGTCCTGACTTTC; cdr3_aa: CASSLWTQRDPSGANVLTF
cdr3_length: 17; clone_size: NA; j_call: TRBJ1-4; d_call: TRBD1; v_call: TRBV7-2; cdr3_nt: TGTGCCAGCAGCTTGACAGGGAGATACCCAACTAATGAAAAACTGTTTTTT; cdr3_aa: CASSLTGRYPTNEKLFF
cdr3_length: 14; clone_size: few; j_call: TRBJ1-5; d_call: TRBD1; v_call: TRBV20-1; cdr3_nt: TGCAGTGCTAGAGATGGGACAGGGGTTCAGCCCCAGCATTTT; cdr3_aa: CSARDGTGVQPQHF
cdr3_length: 13; clone_size: many; j_call: TRBJ2-7; d_call: NA; v_call: TRBV3-1; cdr3_nt: TGTGCCAGCAGCCAAGAAGAGAGGTACGAGCAGTACTTC; cdr3_aa: CASSQEERYEQYF
cdr3_length: 13; clone_size: few; j_call: TRBJ1-2; d_call: NA; v_call: TRBV29-1; cdr3_nt: TGCAGCGTTGATGGGGGGGGAAACTATGGCTACACCTTC; cdr3_aa: CSVDGGGNYGYTF
cdr3_length: 15; clone_size: few; j_call: TRBJ2-7; d_call: TRBD2; v_call: TRBV28; cdr3_nt: TGTGCCAGCAGTTCGGGGACTAGCGGGAGTGGCGAGCAGTACTTC; cdr3_aa: CASSSGTSGSGEQYF
cdr3_length: 14; clone_size: many; j_call: TRBJ2-7; d_call: TRBD2; v_call: TRBV6-1; cdr3_nt: TGTGCCAGCAGTTCCGGGCTAGCGGGAGTCGAGCAGTACTTC; cdr3_aa: CASSSGLAGVEQYF
cdr3_length: 16; clone_size: many; j_call: TRBJ2-1; d_call: TRBD2; v_call: TRBV11-2; cdr3_nt: TGTGCCAGCAGCTCCGTACCGGGACTAGCGCCCAATGAGCAGTTCTTC; cdr3_aa: CASSSVPGLAPNEQFF
cdr3_length: 15; clone_size: NA; j_call: TRBJ1-6; d_call: TRBD1; v_call: TRBV28; cdr3_nt: TGTGCCAGCAGCCCAGAGGGGGCACACAATTCACCCCTCCACTTT; cdr3_aa: CASSPEGAHNSPLHF